In this sample, the clone carrying this TCR beta chain turned up many times. The data originate from a study of early T cells in non-severe SARS-CoV-2 infection. MiXCR was run by TCRdb on the 5' RACE reads, yielding one entry per CDR3 protein. The sample has about 35,000 distinct CDR3 sequences, 4.5% to 7% seen once. The CDR3 extends over 15 amino acids. V shed 2 bases and J 5 bases; nucleotides not matched to a gene: 5. CDR1 WSHSY and CDR2 SAAADI come from the germline V gene. The rearrangement uses TRBV10-2 and TRBJ2-3, with TRBD2 matching 9 bases. Here the sequenced sample was whole blood, taken at baseline. The sequence derives from an adult who was a healthcare worker with PCR-confirmed SARS-CoV-2 infection or an uninfected control (not recorded which). The CDR3 spells CASSETRGGRDTQYF. The CDR3 DNA reads TGCGCCAGCAGTGAGACGCGGGGGGGCAGAGATACGCAGTATTTT.